The entry below gives a single T cell receptor beta chain sequence along with its context. Its antigen is undetermined. These data originate in a study of OX40 agonist ivuxolimab in advanced cancers. Study-level points and caveats: In CD8+ T cells, expanded clones were on average more numerous than in CD4+. Clonal expansion by week 6 occurred in CD4+ and CD8+ blood T cells (at 0.1 to 3.0 mg/kg).

Assay used: immunoSEQ multiplex PCR; TCRdb lists only in-frame clones, some missing. Seen here are 14,000 to 15,000 clones, 70% to 80% observed once, and the top ten hold around a third. The CDR3 consists of 13 residues. CDR1 and CDR2 (germline): SGHDT, YYEEEE. The junction had 4 bases not matched to a gene; V was cut back by 1 base and J by 11 bases. Sequences were derived from CD4+ or CD8+ T cells sorted from blood, sampled in a trial of the OX40 agonist ivuxolimab. The chain recombines TRBV5-6 with TRBJ2-3, with TRBD2 identical over 10 bases. The TCR originated in an adult with an advanced solid tumor such as melanoma, head and neck, liver or kidney cancer. CDR3 amino acids: CASSLTSGAMQYF. For the CDR3, the DNA is TGTGCCAGCAGCTTGACTAGCGGGGCGATGCAGTATTTT.